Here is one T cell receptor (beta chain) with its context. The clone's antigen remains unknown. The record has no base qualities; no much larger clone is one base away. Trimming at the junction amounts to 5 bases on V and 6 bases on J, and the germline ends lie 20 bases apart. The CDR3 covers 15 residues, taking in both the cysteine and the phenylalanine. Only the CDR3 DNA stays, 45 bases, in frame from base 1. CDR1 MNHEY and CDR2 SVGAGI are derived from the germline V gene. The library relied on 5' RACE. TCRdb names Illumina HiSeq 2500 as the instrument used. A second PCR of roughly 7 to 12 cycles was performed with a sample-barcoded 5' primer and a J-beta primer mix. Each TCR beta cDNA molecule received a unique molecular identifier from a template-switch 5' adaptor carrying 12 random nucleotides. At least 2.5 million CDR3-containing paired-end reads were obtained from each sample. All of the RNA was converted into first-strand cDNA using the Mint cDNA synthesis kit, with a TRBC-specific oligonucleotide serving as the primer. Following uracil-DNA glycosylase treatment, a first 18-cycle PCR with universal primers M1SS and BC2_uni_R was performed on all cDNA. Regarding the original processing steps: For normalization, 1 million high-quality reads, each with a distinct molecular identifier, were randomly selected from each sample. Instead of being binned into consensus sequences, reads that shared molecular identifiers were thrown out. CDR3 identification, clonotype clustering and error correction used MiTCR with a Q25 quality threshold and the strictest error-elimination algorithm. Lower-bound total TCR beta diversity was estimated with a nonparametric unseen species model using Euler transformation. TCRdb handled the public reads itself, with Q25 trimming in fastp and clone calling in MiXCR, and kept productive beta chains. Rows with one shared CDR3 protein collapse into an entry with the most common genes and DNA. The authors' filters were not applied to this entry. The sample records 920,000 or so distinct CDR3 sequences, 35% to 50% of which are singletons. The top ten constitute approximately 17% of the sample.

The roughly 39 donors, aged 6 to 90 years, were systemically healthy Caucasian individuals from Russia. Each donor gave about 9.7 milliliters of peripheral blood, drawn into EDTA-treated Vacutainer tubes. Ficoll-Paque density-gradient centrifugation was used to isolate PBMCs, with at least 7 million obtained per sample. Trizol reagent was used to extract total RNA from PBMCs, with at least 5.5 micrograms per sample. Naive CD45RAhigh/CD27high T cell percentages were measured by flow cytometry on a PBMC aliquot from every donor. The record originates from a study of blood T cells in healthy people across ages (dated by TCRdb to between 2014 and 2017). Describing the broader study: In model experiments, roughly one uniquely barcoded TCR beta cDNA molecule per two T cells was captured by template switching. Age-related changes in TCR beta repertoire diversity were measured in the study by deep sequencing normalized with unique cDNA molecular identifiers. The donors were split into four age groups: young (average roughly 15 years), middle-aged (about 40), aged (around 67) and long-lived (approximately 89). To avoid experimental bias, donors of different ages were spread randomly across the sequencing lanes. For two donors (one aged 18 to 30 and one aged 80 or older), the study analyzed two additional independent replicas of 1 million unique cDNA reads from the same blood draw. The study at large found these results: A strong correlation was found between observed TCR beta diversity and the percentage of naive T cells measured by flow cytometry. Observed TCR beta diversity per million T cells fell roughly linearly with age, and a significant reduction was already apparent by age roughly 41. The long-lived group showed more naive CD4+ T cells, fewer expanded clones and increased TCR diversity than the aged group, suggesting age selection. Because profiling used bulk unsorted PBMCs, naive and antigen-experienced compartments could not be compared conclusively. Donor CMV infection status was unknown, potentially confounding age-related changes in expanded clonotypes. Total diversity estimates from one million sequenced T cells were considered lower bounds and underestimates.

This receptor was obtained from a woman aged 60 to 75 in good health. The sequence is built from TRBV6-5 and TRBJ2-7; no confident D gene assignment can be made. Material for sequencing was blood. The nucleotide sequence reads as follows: TGTGCCAGCAGTCGCCCCCGGACCTGGCCCGGCGAGCAGTACTTC. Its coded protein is CASSRPRTWPGEQYF.